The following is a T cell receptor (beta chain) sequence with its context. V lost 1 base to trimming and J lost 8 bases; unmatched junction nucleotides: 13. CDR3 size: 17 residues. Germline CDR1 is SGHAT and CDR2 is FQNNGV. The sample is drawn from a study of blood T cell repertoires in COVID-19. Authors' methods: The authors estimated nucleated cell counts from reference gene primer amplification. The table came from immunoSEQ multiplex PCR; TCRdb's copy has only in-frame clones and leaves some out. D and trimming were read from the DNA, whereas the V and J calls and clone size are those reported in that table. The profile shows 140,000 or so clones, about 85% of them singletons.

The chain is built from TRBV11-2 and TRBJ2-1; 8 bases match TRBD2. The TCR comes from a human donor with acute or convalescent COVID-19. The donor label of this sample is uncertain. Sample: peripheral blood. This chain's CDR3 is CASSLGRRLALMDEQFF. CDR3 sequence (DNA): TGTGCCAGCAGCTTAGGTCGAAGACTAGCGCTAATGGATGAGCAGTTCTTC.